Each of the 5 T cell receptor beta chains below was sequenced from the same sample in a study of T cells after yellow fever vaccination. TCRdb re-called the 5' RACE reads with MiXCR, one entry per CDR3 protein. This table has just over 25,000 distinct CDR3 sequences, approximately 5% appearing once. The specimen comprised PBMCs, either bulk or a sorted T-cell subset (CD4+, CD8+, memory, or dextramer-sorted; not recorded which), sampled 15 days after the yellow fever booster vaccination. These receptors all stem from a man aged 30 to 39 who received the YFV17D yellow fever vaccine.

This clonotype was seen many times. This chain links TRBV9 with TRBJ1-4; the D is unclear. CDR3 length equals 14 residues. Germline CDR1 SGDLS, CDR2 YYNGEE. V was clipped by 2 bases and J by 5 bases, with 10 bases between them. The CDR3 bases are TGTGCCAGCAGCGTTGAAGGGCGAAATGAAAAACTGTTTTTT. Translation: CASSVEGRNEKLFF.

This clonotype was recorded at least ten times. The chain recombines TRBV18 with TRBJ2-2; D is uncertain. This CDR3 region has 14 residues. With 1 base removed from V and 0 bases from J, the gap between germline ends came to 3 bases. Per the germline V gene, CDR1 is KGHSH and CDR2 is LQKENI. This CDR3 is CASSPLANTGELFF. The DNA for the CDR3 is TGTGCCAGCTCACCACTAGCGAACACCGGGGAGCTGTTTTTT.

This chain links TRBV29-1 with TRBJ2-4, with D perhaps TRBD1 or TRBD2 (5 bases each). The V gene's germline CDR1 is SQVTM and CDR2 ANQGSEA. The CDR3 extends over 14 amino acids. The V end lost 3 bases, the J end lost 9 bases, and 18 bases lay between the germline ends. This CDR3 reads CSVDAGTRGGIQYF. CDR3 nucleotide sequence: TGCAGCGTTGACGCCGGGACCCGGGGCGGCATTCAGTACTTC.

This clonotype was detected many times. The J gene is TRBJ2-1, the V gene TRBV14; possible D gene TRBD2, 6 bases. The CDR3 loop spans 16 amino acids. The V and J ends lost 0 bases and 4 bases respectively, with 13 bases between them. Germline CDR1 is SGHDN and CDR2 is FVKESK. In DNA, the CDR3 is TGTGCCAGCAGCCAAGATCGGGCGCGGGATTACAATGAGCAGTTCTTC. Protein product: CASSQDRARDYNEQFF.

In this sample, this clonotype turned up many times. The chain uses TRBV4-3 and TRBJ2-4; D is undetermined. The CDR3 covers 16 residues. Per the germline V gene, CDR1 is LGHNA and CDR2 is YSLEER. V lost 0 bases, J lost 3 bases, and 12 bases lay in between. The CDR3, as DNA: TGCGCCAGCAGCCAAGATCTCGGGCCTCTCAAAAACATTCAGTACTTC. Amino acids: CASSQDLGPLKNIQYF.